The clone carrying this T cell receptor (beta chain) appeared a single time. Its antigen is not identified. Trimming removed 5 bases from V and 9 bases from J, with 17 bases in between. Germline assignment: CDR1 SGHTA and CDR2 FQGNSA. The CDR3 has 14 residues. The entry originates in a study of OX40 agonist ivuxolimab in advanced cancers. Study-wide points: Low clonal expansion, among the lowest seen, marked partial responders at 0.1-3.0 mg/kg.

Here immunoSEQ multiplex PCR was the method, and the copy in TCRdb shows in-frame clones only, minus some. Among about 58,000 clones listed, less than 90% were seen once. The TCR sequence derives from an adult with an advanced solid tumor such as melanoma, head and neck, liver or kidney cancer. The gene calls are TRBV7-2 and TRBJ2-1, with a weak D call TRBD2 (5 bases). The material sequenced was CD4+ or CD8+ T cells sorted from blood, taken in a trial of the OX40 agonist ivuxolimab. CDR3 nucleotide sequence: TGTGCCAGCAGCGTCCCTACTAGTGTTGGTGAGCAGTTCTTC. This translates into CASSVPTSVGEQFF.